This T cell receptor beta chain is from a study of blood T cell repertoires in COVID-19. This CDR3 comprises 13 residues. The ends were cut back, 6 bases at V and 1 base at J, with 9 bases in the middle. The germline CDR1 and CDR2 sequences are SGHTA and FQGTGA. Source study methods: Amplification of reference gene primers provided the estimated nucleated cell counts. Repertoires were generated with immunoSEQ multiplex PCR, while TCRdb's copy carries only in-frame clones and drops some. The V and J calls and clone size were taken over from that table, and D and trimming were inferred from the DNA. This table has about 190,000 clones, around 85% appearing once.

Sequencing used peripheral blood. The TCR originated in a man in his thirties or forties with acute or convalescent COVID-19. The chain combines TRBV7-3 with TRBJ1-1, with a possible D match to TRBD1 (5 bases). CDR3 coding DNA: TGTGCCAGCAGGTCAACAGGGAACACTGAAGCTTTCTTT. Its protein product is CASRSTGNTEAFF.